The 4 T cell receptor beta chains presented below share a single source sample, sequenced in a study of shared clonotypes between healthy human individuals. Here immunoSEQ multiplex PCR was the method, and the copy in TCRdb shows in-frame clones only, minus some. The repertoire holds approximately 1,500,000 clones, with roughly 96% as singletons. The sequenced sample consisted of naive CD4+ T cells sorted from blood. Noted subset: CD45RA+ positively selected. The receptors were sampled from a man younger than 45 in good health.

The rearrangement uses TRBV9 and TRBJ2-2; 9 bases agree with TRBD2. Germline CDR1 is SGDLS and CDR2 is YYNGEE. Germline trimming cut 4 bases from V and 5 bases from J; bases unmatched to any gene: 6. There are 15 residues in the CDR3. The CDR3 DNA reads TGTGCCAGCAGCAGACTAGCGGTACAAACCGGGGAGCTGTTTTTT. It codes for CASSRLAVQTGELFF.

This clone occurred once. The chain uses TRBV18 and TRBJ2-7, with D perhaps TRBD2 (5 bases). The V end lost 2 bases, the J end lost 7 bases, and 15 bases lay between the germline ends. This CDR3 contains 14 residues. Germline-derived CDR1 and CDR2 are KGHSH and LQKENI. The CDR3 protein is CASSPATGSWEQYF. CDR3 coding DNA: TGTGCCAGCTCACCAGCCACGGGGTCTTGGGAGCAGTACTTC.

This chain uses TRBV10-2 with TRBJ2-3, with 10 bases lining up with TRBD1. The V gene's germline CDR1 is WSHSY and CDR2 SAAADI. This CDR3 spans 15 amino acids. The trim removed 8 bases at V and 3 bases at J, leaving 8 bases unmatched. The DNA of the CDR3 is TGCGCCAGCGATTTCGACAGGGGGCAGACAGATACGCAGTATTTT. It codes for CASDFDRGQTDTQYF.

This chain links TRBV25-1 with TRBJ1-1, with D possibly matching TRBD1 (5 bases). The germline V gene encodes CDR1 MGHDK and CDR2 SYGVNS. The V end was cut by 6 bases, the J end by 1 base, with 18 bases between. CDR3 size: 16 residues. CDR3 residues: CASSPQGGLRNTEAFF. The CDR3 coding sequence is TGTGCCAGCAGCCCCCAGGGTGGCCTAAGGAACACTGAAGCTTTCTTT.